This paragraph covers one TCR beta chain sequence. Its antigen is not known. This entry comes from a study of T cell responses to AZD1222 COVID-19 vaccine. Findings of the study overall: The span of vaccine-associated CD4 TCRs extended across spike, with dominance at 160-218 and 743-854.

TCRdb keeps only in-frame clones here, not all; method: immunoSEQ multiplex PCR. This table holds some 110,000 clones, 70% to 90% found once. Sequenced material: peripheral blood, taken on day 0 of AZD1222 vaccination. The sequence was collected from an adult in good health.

CDR3 loop: CASSSGPLYGYTF. The CDR3 DNA reads as TGTGCCAGCAGCTCGGGACCCCTCTATGGCTACACCTTC. The chain carries TRBV3-1 (or the pseudogene TRBV3-2) and TRBJ1-2; TRBD1 is a possible D gene (5 bases). From germline, CDR1 is LGHDT and CDR2 YNNKEL (reference sequence). V was shortened by 5 bases and J by 4 bases, with 11 bases between the two germline ends. The CDR3 covers 13 residues.